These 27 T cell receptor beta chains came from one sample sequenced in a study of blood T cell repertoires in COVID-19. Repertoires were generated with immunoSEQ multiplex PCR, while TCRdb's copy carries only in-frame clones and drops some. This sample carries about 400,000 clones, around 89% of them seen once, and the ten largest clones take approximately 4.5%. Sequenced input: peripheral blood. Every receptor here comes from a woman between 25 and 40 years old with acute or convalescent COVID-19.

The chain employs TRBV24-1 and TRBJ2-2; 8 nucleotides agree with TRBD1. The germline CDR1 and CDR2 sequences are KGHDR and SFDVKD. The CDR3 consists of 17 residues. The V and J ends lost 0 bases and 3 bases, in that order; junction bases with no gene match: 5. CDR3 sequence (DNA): TGTGCCACCAGTGATTTGCCGACAGGGGCGTACACCGGGGAGCTGTTTTTT. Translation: CATSDLPTGAYTGELFF.

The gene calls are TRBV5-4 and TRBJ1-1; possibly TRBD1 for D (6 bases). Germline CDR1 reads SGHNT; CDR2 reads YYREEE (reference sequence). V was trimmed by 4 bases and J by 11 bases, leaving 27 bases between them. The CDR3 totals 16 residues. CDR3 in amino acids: CASSVFLGTIPSDAFF. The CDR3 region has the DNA TGTGCCAGCAGCGTATTCCTCGGGACAATCCCTTCCGATGCTTTCTTT.

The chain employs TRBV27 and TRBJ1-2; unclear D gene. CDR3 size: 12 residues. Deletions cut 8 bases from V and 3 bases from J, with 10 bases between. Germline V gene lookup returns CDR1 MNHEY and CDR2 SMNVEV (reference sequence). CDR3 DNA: TGTGCCAGCTTCAGGTGGGACTATGGCTACACCTTC. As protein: CASFRWDYGYTF.

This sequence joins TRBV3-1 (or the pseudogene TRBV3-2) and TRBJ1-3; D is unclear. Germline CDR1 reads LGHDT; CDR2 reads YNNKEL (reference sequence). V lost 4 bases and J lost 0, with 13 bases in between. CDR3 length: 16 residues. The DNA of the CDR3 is TGTGCCAGCAGCCGCGGGTCGACCCGCTCTGGAAACACCATATATTTT. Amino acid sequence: CASSRGSTRSGNTIYF.

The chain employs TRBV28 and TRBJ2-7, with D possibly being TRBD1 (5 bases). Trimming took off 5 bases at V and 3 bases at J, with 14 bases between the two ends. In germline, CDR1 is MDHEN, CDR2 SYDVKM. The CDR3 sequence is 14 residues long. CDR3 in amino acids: CASSDPGHLYEQYF. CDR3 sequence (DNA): TGTGCCAGCAGTGATCCCGGACACCTCTACGAGCAGTACTTC.

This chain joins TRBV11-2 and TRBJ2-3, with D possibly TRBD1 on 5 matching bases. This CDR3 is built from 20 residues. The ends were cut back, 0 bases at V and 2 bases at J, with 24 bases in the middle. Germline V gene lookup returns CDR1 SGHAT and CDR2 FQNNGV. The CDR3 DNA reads TGTGCCAGCAGCTTAGAAATCAGGGTTGCGCCCCTTGGGAACACAGATACGCAGTATTTT. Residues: CASSLEIRVAPLGNTDTQYF. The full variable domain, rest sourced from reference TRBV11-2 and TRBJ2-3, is EAGVAQSPRYKIIEKRQSVAFWCNPISGHATLYWYQQILGQGPKLLIQFQNNGVVDDSQLPKDRFSAERLKGVDSTLKIQPAKLEDSAVYLCASSLEIRVAPLGNTDTQYFGPGTRLTVL.

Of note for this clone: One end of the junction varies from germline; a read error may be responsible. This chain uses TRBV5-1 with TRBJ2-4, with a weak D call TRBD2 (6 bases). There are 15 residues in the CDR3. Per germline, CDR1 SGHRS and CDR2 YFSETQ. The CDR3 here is CAGSPLEGAKNIQYF. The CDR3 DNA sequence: TGCGCCGGCAGTCCGTTGGAGGGAGCCAAAAACATTCAGTACTTC.

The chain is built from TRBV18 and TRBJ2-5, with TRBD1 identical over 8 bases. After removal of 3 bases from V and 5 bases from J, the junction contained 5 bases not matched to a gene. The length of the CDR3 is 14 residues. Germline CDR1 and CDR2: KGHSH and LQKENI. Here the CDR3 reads CASSPTGVRETQYF. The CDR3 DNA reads TGTGCCAGCTCACCGACAGGGGTTCGGGAGACCCAGTACTTC.

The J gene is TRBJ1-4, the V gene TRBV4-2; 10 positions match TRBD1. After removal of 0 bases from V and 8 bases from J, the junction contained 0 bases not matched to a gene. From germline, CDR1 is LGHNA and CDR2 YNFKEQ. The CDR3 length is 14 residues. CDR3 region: CASSQEGQGEKLFF. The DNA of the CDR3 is TGTGCCAGCAGCCAAGAGGGACAGGGGGAAAAACTGTTTTTT.

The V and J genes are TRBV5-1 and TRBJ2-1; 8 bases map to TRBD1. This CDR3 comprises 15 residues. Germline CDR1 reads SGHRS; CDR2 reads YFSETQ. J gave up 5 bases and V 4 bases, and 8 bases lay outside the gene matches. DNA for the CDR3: TGCGCCAGCAGCACCCCCCGGGACAGGAACAATGAGCAGTTCTTC. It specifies CASSTPRDRNNEQFF.

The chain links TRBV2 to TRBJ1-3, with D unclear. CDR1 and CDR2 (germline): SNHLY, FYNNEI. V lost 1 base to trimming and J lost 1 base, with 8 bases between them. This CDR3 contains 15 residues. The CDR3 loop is CASSEGRMSGNTIYF. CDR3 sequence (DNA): TGTGCCAGCAGTGAAGGGCGGATGTCTGGAAACACCATATATTTT.

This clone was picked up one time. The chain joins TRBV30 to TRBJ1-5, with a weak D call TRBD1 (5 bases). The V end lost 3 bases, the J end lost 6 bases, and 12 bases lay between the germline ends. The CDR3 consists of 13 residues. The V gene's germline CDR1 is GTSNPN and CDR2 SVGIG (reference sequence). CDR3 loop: CAWRGGFGQPQHF. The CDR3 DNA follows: TGTGCCTGGAGGGGGGGGTTCGGTCAGCCCCAGCATTTT. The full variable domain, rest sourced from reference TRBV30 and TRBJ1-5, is SQTIHQWPATLVQPVGSPLSLECTVEGTSNPNLYWYRQAAGRGLQLLFYSVGIGQISSEVPQNLSASRPQDRQFILSSKKLLLSDSGFYLCAWRGGFGQPQHFGDGTRLSIL.

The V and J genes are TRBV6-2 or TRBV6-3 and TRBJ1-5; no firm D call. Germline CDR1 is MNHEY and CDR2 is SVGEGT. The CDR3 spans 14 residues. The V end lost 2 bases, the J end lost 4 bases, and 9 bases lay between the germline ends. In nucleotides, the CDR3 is TGTGCCAGCAGTTACGGGCCCGTAAATCAGCCCCAGCATTTT. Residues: CASSYGPVNQPQHF.

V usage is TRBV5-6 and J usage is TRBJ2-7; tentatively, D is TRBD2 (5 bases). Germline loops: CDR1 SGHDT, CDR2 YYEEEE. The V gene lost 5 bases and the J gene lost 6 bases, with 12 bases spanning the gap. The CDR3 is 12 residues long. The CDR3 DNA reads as TGTGCCAGCAGTGGAATAACTAGCGAGCAGTACTTC. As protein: CASSGITSEQYF.

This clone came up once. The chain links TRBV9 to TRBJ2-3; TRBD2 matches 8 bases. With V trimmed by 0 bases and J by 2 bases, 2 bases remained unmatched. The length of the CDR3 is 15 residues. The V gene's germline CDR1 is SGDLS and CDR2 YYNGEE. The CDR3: CASSVVGGATDTQYF. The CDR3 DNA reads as TGTGCCAGCAGCGTAGTCGGGGGGGCCACAGATACGCAGTATTTT.

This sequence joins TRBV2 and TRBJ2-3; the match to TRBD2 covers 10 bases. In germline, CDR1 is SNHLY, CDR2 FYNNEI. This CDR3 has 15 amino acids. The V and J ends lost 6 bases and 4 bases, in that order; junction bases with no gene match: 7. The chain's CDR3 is CASRVSGGNSDTQYF. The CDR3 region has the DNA TGTGCCAGCAGGGTTAGCGGGGGGAACTCAGATACGCAGTATTTT.

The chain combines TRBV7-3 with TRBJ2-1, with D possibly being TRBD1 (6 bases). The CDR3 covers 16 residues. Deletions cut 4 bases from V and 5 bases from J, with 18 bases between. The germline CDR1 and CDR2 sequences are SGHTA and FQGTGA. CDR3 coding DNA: TGTGCCAGCAGCTCACCAACTTGGGACACAAACAATGAGCAGTTCTTC. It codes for CASSSPTWDTNNEQFF.

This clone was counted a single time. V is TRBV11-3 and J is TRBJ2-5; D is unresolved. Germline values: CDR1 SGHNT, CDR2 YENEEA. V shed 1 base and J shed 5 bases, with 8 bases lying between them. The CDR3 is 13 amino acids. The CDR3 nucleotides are TGTGCCAGCAGCTTAGCCGACTCGGAGACCCAGTACTTC. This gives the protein CASSLADSETQYF.

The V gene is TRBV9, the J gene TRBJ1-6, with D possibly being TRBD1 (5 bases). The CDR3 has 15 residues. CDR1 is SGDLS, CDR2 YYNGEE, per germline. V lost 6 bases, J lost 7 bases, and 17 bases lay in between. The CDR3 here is CASNPGGKVNSPLHF. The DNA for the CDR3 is TGTGCCAGCAACCCCGGGGGTAAGGTGAATTCACCCCTCCACTTT.

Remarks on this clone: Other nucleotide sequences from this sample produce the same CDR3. The CDR3 region has the DNA TGCGCCAGCAGCTTGGATCGGAATTCACCCCTCCACTTT. This encodes CASSLDRNSPLHF. The J gene is TRBJ1-6, the V gene TRBV5-1, with D hard to call. Trimming cost V 0 bases and J 7 bases, with 5 bases left between them. Germline lookup yields CDR1 SGHRS and CDR2 YFSETQ. The CDR3 is made up of 13 amino acids.

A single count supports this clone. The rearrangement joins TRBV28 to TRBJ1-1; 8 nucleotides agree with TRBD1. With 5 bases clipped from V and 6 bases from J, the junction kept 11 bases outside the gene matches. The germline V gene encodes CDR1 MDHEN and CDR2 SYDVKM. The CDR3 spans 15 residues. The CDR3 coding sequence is TGTGCCAGCAGTGCCCCCGGGACAGGAAGGTCTGAAGCTTTCTTT. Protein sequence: CASSAPGTGRSEAFF.

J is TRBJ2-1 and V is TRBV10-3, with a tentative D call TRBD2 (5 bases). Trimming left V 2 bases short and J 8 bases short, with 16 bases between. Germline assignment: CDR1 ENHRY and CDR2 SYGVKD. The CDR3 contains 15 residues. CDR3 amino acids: CAISEKAPEADEQFF. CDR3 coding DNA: TGTGCCATCAGTGAGAAGGCCCCTGAAGCGGATGAGCAGTTCTTC.

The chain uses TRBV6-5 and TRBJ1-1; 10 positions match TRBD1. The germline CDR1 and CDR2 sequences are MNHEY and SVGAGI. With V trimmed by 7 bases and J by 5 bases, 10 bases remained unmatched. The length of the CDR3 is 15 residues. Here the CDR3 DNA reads TGTGCCAGCACCCCAATGACAGGGGGCAGAACTGAAGCTTTCTTT. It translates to CASTPMTGGRTEAFF.

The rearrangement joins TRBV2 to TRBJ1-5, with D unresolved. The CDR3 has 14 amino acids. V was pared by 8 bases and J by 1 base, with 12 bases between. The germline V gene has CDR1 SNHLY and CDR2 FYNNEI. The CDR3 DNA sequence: TGTGCCAGCCGGGAGCGCGTCAGCAATCAGCCCCAGCATTTT. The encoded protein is CASRERVSNQPQHF. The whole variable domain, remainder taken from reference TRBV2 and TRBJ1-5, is EPEVTQTPSHQVTQMGQEVILRCVPISNHLYFYWYRQILGQKVEFLVSFYNNEISEKSEIFDDQFSVERPDGSNFTLKIRSTKLEDSAMYFCASRERVSNQPQHFGDGTRLSIL.

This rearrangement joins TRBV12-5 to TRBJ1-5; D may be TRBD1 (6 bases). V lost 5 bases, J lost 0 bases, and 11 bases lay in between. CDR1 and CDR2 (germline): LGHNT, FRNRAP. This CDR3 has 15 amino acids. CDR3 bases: TGTGCTAGTGGTCCCGGGACACATAGCAATCAGCCCCAGCATTTT. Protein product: CASGPGTHSNQPQHF.

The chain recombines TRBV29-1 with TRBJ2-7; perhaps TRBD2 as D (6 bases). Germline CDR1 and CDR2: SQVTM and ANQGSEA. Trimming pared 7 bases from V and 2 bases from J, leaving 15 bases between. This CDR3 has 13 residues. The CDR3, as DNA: TGCAGCGCCGGCGGAGGGAGAACCTACGAGCAGTACTTC. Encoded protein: CSAGGGRTYEQYF.

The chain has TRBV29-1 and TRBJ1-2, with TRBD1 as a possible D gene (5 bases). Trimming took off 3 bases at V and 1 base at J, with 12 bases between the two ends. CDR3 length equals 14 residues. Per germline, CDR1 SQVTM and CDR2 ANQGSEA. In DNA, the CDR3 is TGCAGCGTTGATTCGCGGGGCATTAACTATGGCTACACCTTC. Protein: CSVDSRGINYGYTF.